The 8 T cell receptor beta chains reported below all come from one sample, sequenced in a study of blood T cells in healthy people across ages. Primed by a sample-barcoded 5' primer and a J-beta primer mix, a second PCR proceeded for roughly 7 to 12 cycles. One entry per CDR3 protein results from TCRdb running MiXCR on the 5' RACE reads. The sample shows hundreds of thousands of distinct CDR3 sequences, roughly 50% of them seen only once. Sample: blood. The receptors here all came from a man aged 35 to 55 in good health.

The chain has TRBV20-1 and TRBJ1-2; 8 bases agree with TRBD1. Germline V CDR1 and CDR2: DFQATT, SNEGSKA (reference sequence). The CDR3 totals 13 residues. Losses at the gene ends were 5 bases for V and 4 bases for J; bases not matched to a gene: 6. The CDR3 DNA reads as TGCAGTGCTGGACAGGGCGGATTCTATGGCTACACCTTC. The encoded protein is CSAGQGGFYGYTF.

This chain links TRBV13 with TRBJ1-5; no reliable D call. The CDR3 runs to 15 residues. The germline V gene has CDR1 PRHDT and CDR2 FYEKMQ (reference sequence). V lost 0 bases to trimming and J lost 5 bases, with 11 bases between them. CDR3 protein: CASSLGGRGHQPQHF. The CDR3 region has the DNA TGTGCCAGCAGCTTAGGAGGCAGAGGGCATCAGCCCCAGCATTTT.

The rearrangement joins TRBV28 to TRBJ2-7; D might be TRBD2 (7 bases). CDR3 length: 13 amino acids. V shed 8 bases and J shed 4 bases, with 15 bases lying between them. Germline CDR1 and CDR2: MDHEN and SYDVKM. The CDR3 loop is CASQGGGVYEQYF. DNA for the CDR3: TGTGCCAGCCAAGGGGGGGGAGTTTACGAGCAGTACTTC. Full variable domain (missing parts from reference TRBV28 and TRBJ2-7): DVKVTQSSRYLVKRTGEKVFLECVQDMDHENMFWYRQDPGLGLRLIYFSYDVKMKEKGDIPEGYSVSREKKERFSLILESASTNQTSMYLCASQGGGVYEQYFGPGTRLTVT.

The V call is TRBV2, the J call TRBJ1-2; D is possibly TRBD1 (6 bases). V was clipped by 5 bases and J by 8 bases, with 21 bases between them. Germline CDR1 SNHLY, CDR2 FYNNEI. The CDR3 is 15 amino acids. The CDR3 sequence is CASSTVDSSLQGYTF. CDR3 nucleotides: TGTGCCAGCAGTACTGTGGACAGCTCCTTGCAAGGCTACACCTTC.

The rearrangement uses TRBV12-3 or TRBV12-4 and TRBJ2-3; no clear D gene. CDR3 length: 12 amino acids. The V gene lost 5 bases and the J gene lost 6 bases, with 9 bases spanning the gap. This chain's CDR3 is CASSPWVDTQYF. Here the CDR3 DNA reads TGTGCCAGCAGTCCCTGGGTGGATACGCAGTATTTT.

Concerning this clonotype itself: Sequence at one end of the junction differs from germline and may be a read error. The rearrangement joins TRBV6-2 or TRBV6-3 to TRBJ1-6; 7 nucleotides align to TRBD1. This CDR3 spans 14 amino acids. In germline, CDR1 is MNHEY, CDR2 SVGEGT. The CDR3 is CASRISGQNSPPHF. CDR3 coding DNA: TGTGCCAGCAGAATTTCGGGACAGAATTCACCCCCCCACTTT.

This clonotype was counted a few times. This sequence joins TRBV20-1 and TRBJ1-6, with TRBD1 identical over 9 bases. CDR1 and CDR2 from the germline V gene are DFQATT and SNEGSKA (reference sequence). The CDR3 has 14 residues. Losses at the gene ends were 2 bases for V and 6 bases for J; bases not matched to a gene: 2. The CDR3 sequence: CSARTGQGNSPLHF. The CDR3 region has the DNA TGCAGTGCTAGAACGGGACAGGGTAATTCACCCCTCCACTTT.

This clonotype has only a few counts. V usage is TRBV7-3 and J usage is TRBJ2-1; 11 bases align to TRBD2. Germline values: CDR1 SGHTA, CDR2 FQGTGA. This CDR3 has 16 residues. V shed 5 bases and J 4 bases; nucleotides not matched to a gene: 7. CDR3 in amino acids: CASSRLTSGGYNEQFF. The CDR3 nucleotides read TGTGCCAGCAGCCGACTAACTAGCGGGGGATACAATGAGCAGTTCTTC.